A selection of T cell receptor beta chains follows, all from one sample in a study of shared T cell receptors in the human thymus. Generated by immunoSEQ multiplex PCR, the TCRdb table keeps only in-frame clones and is missing some. The sample records 700,000 to 750,000 clones, around 85% being singletons. This sample also belongs to another study, concerning human thymus T cells.

What was sequenced was thymocytes. The source of these receptors is a girl under two years old with a congenital heart defect. The CDR3 runs from the conserved cysteine through the conserved F or W. A D gene is named only where the DNA matches it firmly. The listing skips clone size in some rows; elsewhere it reads once, few, many or a size class.

j_gene,abundance,v_gene,d_gene,len,CDR3nt,CDR3aa
TRBJ1-5,NA,TRBV6-5,NA,14,TGTGCCAGCAGGGACTGGGGGGGAGGTCAGCCCCAGCATTTT,CASRDWGGGQPQHF
TRBJ2-7,NA,TRBV5-1,NA,16,TGCGCCAGCAGCCAGTTCGAGACAGGAGCGAACTACGAGCAGTACTTC,CASSQFETGANYEQYF
TRBJ1-2,NA,TRBV5-4,NA,17,TGTGCCAGCAGCTGGACCCGGGACACCTATACGAACTATGGCTACACCTTC,CASSWTRDTYTNYGYTF
TRBJ1-6,NA,TRBV6-1,NA,14,TGTGCCAGCAGTGAAACGGGGGGGGGTTCACCCCTCCACTTT,CASSETGGGSPLHF
TRBJ1-3,NA,TRBV18,TRBD1,17,TGTGCCAGCTCATTCACAGGGGTTCAAAGCTCTGGAAACACCATATATTTT,CASSFTGVQSSGNTIYF
TRBJ1-2,NA,TRBV9,NA,12,TGTGCCAGCAGCGTTACTTCCTATGGCTACACCTTC,CASSVTSYGYTF
TRBJ1-1,NA,TRBV29-1,NA,15,TGCAGCGTTGATCTAGTTCACAACATGAACACTGAAGCTTTCTTT,CSVDLVHNMNTEAFF
TRBJ2-1,once,TRBV6-4,TRBD2,18,TGTGCCAGCAGGGAAAACCAGCGGGGGGGGAGCTCCTACAATGAGCAGTTCTTC,CASRENQRGGSSYNEQFF
TRBJ2-3,NA,TRBV5-1,TRBD1,19,TGCGCCAGCAGCCCCTGGGGACAGGGGGCCCTGAAGTCTACAGATACGCAGTATTTT,CASSPWGQGALKSTDTQYF
TRBJ1-4,NA,TRBV4-1,TRBD1,16,TGCGCCAGCAGCCCAAGACAGGGAGAGGGGCATGAAAAACTGTTTTTT,CASSPRQGEGHEKLFF
TRBJ1-5,few,TRBV6-1,NA,16,TGTGCCAGCAGTGAAGGGGAAGGGGGAGCGAATCAGCCCCAGCATTTT,CASSEGEGGANQPQHF
TRBJ1-5,NA,TRBV27,NA,14,TGTGCCAGCAGTGGGGGCGGTTGCAATCAGCCCCAGCATTTT,CASSGGGCNQPQHF
TRBJ1-1,few,TRBV5-1,NA,16,TGCGCCAGCAGCCACCACGGACACGACATGAACACTGAAGCTTTCTTT,CASSHHGHDMNTEAFF
TRBJ2-7,NA,TRBV6-5,NA,11,TGTGCCAGCAGCCATAGGCTGCGGGAGTACTTC,CASSHRLREYF
TRBJ2-3,NA,TRBV5-1,TRBD2,17,TGCGCCAGCAGCCTTAAGGGGCTAGCGGGGGGCACAGATACGCAGTATTTT,CASSLKGLAGGTDTQYF
TRBJ2-5,few,TRBV4-1,NA,12,TGCGCCAGCAGCCAAGACCGAGAGACCCAGTACTTC,CASSQDRETQYF
TRBJ1-2,few,TRBV5-4,TRBD1,14,TGTGCCACCCTTCGGCAGGGGGCGATGGGGGGCTACACCTTC,CATLRQGAMGGYTF
TRBJ2-4,few,TRBV15,TRBD1,18,TGTGCCACCAGCAGAGACCATCTGAGGACAGGGGTTAAAAACATTCAGTACTTC,CATSRDHLRTGVKNIQYF
TRBJ1-1,NA,TRBV7-2,NA,19,TGTGCCAGCAGCTTAGCTGGAGGGGAACACATCTTGGCGAACACTGAAGCTTTCTTT,CASSLAGGEHILANTEAFF
TRBJ1-5,once,TRBV7-8,TRBD1,15,TGTGCCAGCAGGCCCTCAAGACAGGGGTTGGAGCCCCAGCATTTT,CASRPSRQGLEPQHF
TRBJ2-6,NA,TRBV9,NA,18,TGTGCCAGCAGCGTAGGCCGGGTTTTAAACTCTGGGGCCAACGTCCTGACTTTC,CASSVGRVLNSGANVLTF
TRBJ1-4,NA,TRBV9,NA,14,TGTGCCAGCAGCGTGGGCCTACCTGGTGAAAAACTGTTTTTT,CASSVGLPGEKLFF
TRBJ1-5,NA,TRBV4-1,NA,13,TGCGCCAGCAGCCAAGTGTTCGATCAGCCCCAGCATTTT,CASSQVFDQPQHF
TRBJ2-3,NA,TRBV5-1,TRBD2,19,TGCGCCAGCAGCTTGGTTCGGACTAGCGGAATTACTAGCACAGATACGCAGTATTTT,CASSLVRTSGITSTDTQYF
TRBJ1-3,once,TRBV10-3,NA,17,TGTGCCATCAGCCGGACCGGACAGCAGCTCTCTGGAAACACCATATATTTT,CAISRTGQQLSGNTIYF
TRBJ2-1,few,TRBV28,TRBD2,18,TGTGCCAGCAGTTCGCCGGGACTAGCGGGGGGCGACTACAATGAGCAGTTCTTC,CASSSPGLAGGDYNEQFF
TRBJ1-5,NA,TRBV7-9,NA,13,TGTGCCAGCAGCTTAAATGGAGTCCAGCCCCAGCATTTT,CASSLNGVQPQHF
TRBJ1-6,NA,TRBV7-6,NA,21,TGTGCCAGCAGCACCCGAATCCTCATCCCCTCTCCCCAGGGTATAGAGTCACCCCTCCACTTT,CASSTRILIPSPQGIESPLHF
TRBJ2-5,once,TRBV5-4,NA,13,TGTGCCAGCAGCTTGGTAGTCCAAGAGACCCAGTACTTC,CASSLVVQETQYF
TRBJ2-5,NA,TRBV6-1,NA,16,TGTGCCAGCAGTGCAGGAGCGGAGGGTCCTCAAGAGACCCAGTACTTC,CASSAGAEGPQETQYF
TRBJ2-1,NA,TRBV29-1,TRBD2,15,TGCAGCGTTGTCGGGCGGGGGGGAAAGGAGAATGAGCAGTTCTTC,CSVVGRGGKENEQFF
TRBJ2-1,NA,TRBV5-1,NA,17,TGCGCCAGCAGCTTGGTAGTCGGCAGGGGAGATGTAAATGAGCAGTTCTTC,CASSLVVGRGDVNEQFF
TRBJ1-2,NA,TRBV10-3,NA,14,TGTGCCATCAGTAACATAACAGGGTCCAATGGCTACACCTTC,CAISNITGSNGYTF
TRBJ1-1,NA,TRBV6-5,NA,16,TGTGCCAGCAGTTACAATTTATCCCCGAGATGGACTGAAGCTTTCTTT,CASSYNLSPRWTEAFF
TRBJ1-2,NA,TRBV28,NA,18,TGTGCCAGCAGTTTTCACCTGCCTGACACCCTGCCTTTCTATGGCTACACCTTC,CASSFHLPDTLPFYGYTF
TRBJ1-5,once,TRBV5-1,NA,15,TGCGCCAGCAGCCTGGCCGGGACACTTGATCAGCCCCAGCATTTT,CASSLAGTLDQPQHF
TRBJ2-4,few,TRBV2,NA,12,TGTGCCAGCAGTGAACAGCGAAACATTCAGTACTTC,CASSEQRNIQYF
TRBJ1-1,NA,TRBV6-1,NA,16,TGTGCCAGCAGTGAAGGGGCGGGGAGGATGAACACTGAAGCTTTCTTT,CASSEGAGRMNTEAFF
TRBJ2-5,NA,TRBV7-8,TRBD2,18,TGTGCCAGCAGCTCCCCAATTCTAGCGGGGCTAGTCCAAGAGACCCAGTACTTC,CASSSPILAGLVQETQYF
TRBJ1-1,NA,TRBV6-5,NA,16,TGTGCCAGCAGTTTCCAAGGGGTTTTTATGAACACTGAAGCTTTCTTT,CASSFQGVFMNTEAFF
TRBJ1-3,NA,TRBV27,NA,16,TGTGCCAGCAGACCAACAATAACAGACTCTGGAAACACCATATATTTT,CASRPTITDSGNTIYF
TRBJ1-6,NA,TRBV5-1,NA,19,TGCGCCAGCAGCCCTCGGACAGAGCCGAAAGGGTCCTATAATTCACCCCTCCACTTT,CASSPRTEPKGSYNSPLHF